These 10 T cell receptor beta chains were all obtained from the same sample, sequenced in a study of blood T cell repertoires in COVID-19. Libraries were prepared by immunoSEQ multiplex PCR; TCRdb keeps only in-frame clonotypes and omits some of them. Of roughly 55,000 clones listed, roughly 90% are singletons. Sequencing was performed on peripheral blood. All receptors come from a human donor with active COVID-19. The donor label of this sample is uncertain.

Here the CDR3 reads CASSLAPGENTEAFF. CDR3 coding DNA: TGTGCCAGCAGCTTAGCGCCCGGAGAGAACACTGAAGCTTTCTTT. This chain links TRBV7-8 with TRBJ1-1; unclear D gene. CDR1 is SGHVS and CDR2 is FQNEAQ in the germline V gene. The V end lost 0 bases, the J end lost 1 base, and 9 bases lay between the germline ends. CDR3 length equals 15 residues.

This rearrangement joins TRBV7-9 to TRBJ2-7; no definite D call. CDR3 length equals 14 residues. CDR1 and CDR2 (germline): SEHNR, FQNEAQ (reference sequence). The V end was cut by 3 bases, the J end by 0 bases, with 9 bases between. The CDR3 nucleotides are TGTGCCAGCAGCTTTGCTCTGAGCTCCTACGAGCAGTACGTC. Translation gives CASSFALSSYEQYV.

The chain recombines TRBV4-1 with TRBJ1-1, with a possible D match to TRBD1 (5 bases). Per the germline V gene, CDR1 is MGHRA and CDR2 is YSYEKL. The CDR3 contains 14 residues. Trimming cost V 9 bases and J 5 bases, with 19 bases left between them. The CDR3 reads CASSSGGPYTEAFF. The DNA for the CDR3 is TGCGCCAGTAGTTCCGGGGGACCGTATACTGAAGCTTTCTTT.

The chain recombines TRBV10-3 with TRBJ2-1; 9 nucleotides line up with TRBD2. The CDR3 contains 14 residues. V dropped 5 bases and J dropped 5; count of bases not matched to a gene: 4. Per the germline V gene, CDR1 is ENHRY and CDR2 is SYGVKD. The CDR3 reads CAISRLAEDNEQFF. The CDR3 bases are TGTGCCATCAGTCGACTAGCGGAGGACAATGAGCAGTTCTTC.

The chain recombines TRBV2 with TRBJ2-1, with D perhaps TRBD2 (5 bases). V was trimmed by 3 bases and J by 0 bases, leaving 6 bases between them. This CDR3 contains 14 residues. The germline CDR1 and CDR2 sequences are SNHLY and FYNNEI. In DNA form, the CDR3 reads TGTGCCAGCAGTGACCGGGACTCCTACAATGAGCAGTTCTTC. Protein product: CASSDRDSYNEQFF.

The chain links TRBV7-3 to TRBJ1-1; TRBD1 aligns across 7 bases. The CDR3 spans 15 residues. Germline values: CDR1 SGHTA, CDR2 FQGTGA. Germline trimming cut 2 bases from V and 8 bases from J; bases unmatched to any gene: 11. The CDR3 DNA reads as TGTGCCAGCAGCTTAGGTGCCGACAGGGTCGCGGAAGCTTTCTTT. This codes for CASSLGADRVAEAFF.

This clone showed up just once. The DNA for the CDR3 is TGTGCCAGCAGCTTAGCGGCAGGGAACACTGAAGCTTTCTTT. Translated: CASSLAAGNTEAFF. The V and J genes are TRBV7-2 and TRBJ1-1; no clear D gene. This CDR3 has 14 residues. Trimming took off 0 bases at V and 1 base at J, with 6 bases between the two ends. Germline V CDR1 and CDR2: SGHTA, FQGNSA.

The chain has TRBV27 and TRBJ2-7; 14 positions match TRBD2. CDR3 length: 16 residues. CDR1 is MNHEY, CDR2 SMNVEV, per germline (reference sequence). J lost 2 bases, V lost 2 bases, and 2 bases had no gene match. The CDR3 DNA follows: TGTGCCAGCAGTTTAGGGGGACTAGCGGGGGCCTACGAGCAGTACTTC. Translated, it gives CASSLGGLAGAYEQYF.

This clone qualifies as medium-sized. CDR3 residues: CASSRAGPTNYGYTF. The CDR3 DNA is TGCGCCAGCAGCCGTGCAGGGCCAACTAACTATGGCTACACCTTC. The chain employs TRBV5-1 and TRBJ1-2, with a tentative D call TRBD1 (5 bases). Germline CDR1 SGHRS, CDR2 YFSETQ. The CDR3 runs to 15 residues. V was clipped by 4 bases and J by 0 bases, with 13 bases between them.

The CDR3 nucleotides read TGTGCCAGCAGCCTGGCAGGGGTCTCCTCTGGAAACACCATATATTTT. It codes for CASSLAGVSSGNTIYF. The chain has TRBV5-4 and TRBJ1-3, with D tentatively TRBD1 (6 bases). The CDR3 extends over 16 amino acids. CDR1 and CDR2 from the germline V gene are SGHNT and YYREEE (reference sequence). The ends were cut back, 4 bases at V and 0 bases at J, with 14 bases in the middle.